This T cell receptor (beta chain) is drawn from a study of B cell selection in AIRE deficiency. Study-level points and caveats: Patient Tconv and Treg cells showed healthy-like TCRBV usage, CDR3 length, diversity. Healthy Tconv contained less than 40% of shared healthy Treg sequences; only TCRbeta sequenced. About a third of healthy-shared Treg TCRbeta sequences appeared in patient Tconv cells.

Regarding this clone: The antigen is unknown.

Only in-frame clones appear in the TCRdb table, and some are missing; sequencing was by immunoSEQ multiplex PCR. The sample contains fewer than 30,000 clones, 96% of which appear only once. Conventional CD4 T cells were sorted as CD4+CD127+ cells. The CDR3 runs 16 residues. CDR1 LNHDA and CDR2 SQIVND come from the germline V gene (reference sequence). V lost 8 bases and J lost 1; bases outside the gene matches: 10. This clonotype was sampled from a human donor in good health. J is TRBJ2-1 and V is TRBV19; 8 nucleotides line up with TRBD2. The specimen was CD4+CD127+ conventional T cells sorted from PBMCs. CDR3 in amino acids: CASAPYSGKSYNEQFF. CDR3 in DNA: TGTGCCAGTGCCCCTTATAGCGGGAAGTCCTACAATGAGCAGTTCTTC.